Each of the 25 T cell receptor beta chains below was sequenced from the same sample in a study of T cells after posttransplantation cyclophosphamide. The protocol was immunoSEQ multiplex PCR, while the TCRdb copy is restricted to in-frame clones and leaves out a portion. The table has roughly 49,000 clones, about 82% seen once. The sample taken for sequencing was PBMCs. These receptor sequences come from a man aged 25 to 40 with a blood cancer, CMV-positive, and with a related stem cell donor.

The V and J genes are TRBV2 and TRBJ2-5; D unresolved. The CDR3 extends over 12 amino acids. V was trimmed by 6 bases and J by 4 bases, leaving 9 bases between them. Germline-derived CDR1 and CDR2 are SNHLY and FYNNEI. CDR3 coding DNA: TGTGCCAGCAGACCCCCGGTAGAGACCCAGTACTTC. The encoded protein is CASRPPVETQYF. Full variable domain (rest looked up from reference TRBV2 and TRBJ2-5): EPEVTQTPSHQVTQMGQEVILRCVPISNHLYFYWYRQILGQKVEFLVSFYNNEISEKSEIFDDQFSVERPDGSNFTLKIRSTKLEDSAMYFCASRPPVETQYFGPGTRLLVL.

V gene TRBV7-2 combines with J gene TRBJ1-4; TRBD1 matches 10 bases. V shed 5 bases and J 8 bases; nucleotides not matched to a gene: 5. Germline V gene lookup returns CDR1 SGHTA and CDR2 FQGNSA. CDR3 length: 14 amino acids. CDR3 sequence: CASSRDRGGEKLFF. The CDR3, as DNA: TGTGCCAGCAGCCGGGACAGGGGAGGGGAAAAACTGTTTTTT.

This chain uses TRBV4-2 with TRBJ2-7; D possibly corresponds to TRBD2 (6 bases). Trimming stripped 0 bases from V and 2 bases from J, with 11 bases between. The CDR3 is made up of 15 amino acids. The germline V gene encodes CDR1 LGHNA and CDR2 YNFKEQ. CDR3: CASSQDGGEAYEQYF. The CDR3 coding sequence is TGTGCCAGCAGCCAAGATGGCGGGGAAGCCTACGAGCAGTACTTC.

This sequence joins TRBV13 and TRBJ2-1; 8 bases are a match to TRBD1. Looked up from germline, CDR1 is PRHDT and CDR2 is FYEKMQ (reference sequence). The CDR3 totals 17 residues. V shed 2 bases, J shed 5 bases, and the junction held 11 bases outside the gene matches. CDR3 sequence: CASSLHWGQAGDNEQFF. The CDR3 nucleotides read TGTGCCAGCAGCTTACACTGGGGACAGGCCGGAGACAATGAGCAGTTCTTC.

J is TRBJ2-7 and V is TRBV6-5; weak D call: TRBD1 (5 bases). V was shortened by 6 bases and J by 2 bases, with 11 bases between the two germline ends. The CDR3 sequence is 13 residues long. The germline CDR1 and CDR2 sequences are MNHEY and SVGAGI. Here the CDR3 reads CASRPGIAYEQYF. The CDR3 DNA reads as TGTGCCAGCAGACCAGGGATCGCCTACGAGCAGTACTTC.

The chain combines TRBV18 with TRBJ2-1; the D gene is possibly TRBD2 (5 bases). The CDR3 totals 16 residues. V dropped 2 bases and J dropped 4 bases, with 15 bases sitting between them. Germline V gene sequence: CDR1 KGHSH, CDR2 LQKENI. CDR3 nucleotide sequence: TGTGCCAGCTCACCAAGCGGCCCGAGGTCTTACAATGAGCAGTTCTTC. It encodes CASSPSGPRSYNEQFF.

J is TRBJ2-7 and V is TRBV5-1; 9 bases are a match to TRBD1. The J segment lost 1 base and the V segment lost 1 base, leaving 3 bases of the junction unmatched. Germline V gives CDR1 SGHRS, CDR2 YFSETQ. The CDR3 loop spans 15 amino acids. CDR3 coding DNA: TGCGCCAGCAGCTTGTTACAGGGGGCTTCCTACGAGCAGTACTTC. It yields the protein CASSLLQGASYEQYF.

As DNA, the CDR3 is TGTGCCAGCAGTGACCCCCTAGCGAAATCCTACAATGAGCAGTTCTTC. The encoded protein is CASSDPLAKSYNEQFF. The V gene is TRBV6-4, the J gene TRBJ2-1; D perhaps matches TRBD2 (6 bases). CDR3 length: 16 residues. V lost 2 bases, J lost 1 base, and 12 bases lay in between. CDR1 is MRHNA and CDR2 is SNTAGT in the germline V gene.

V and J are TRBV5-4 and TRBJ1-5; D remains unclear. CDR3 length: 19 amino acids. Trimming pared 4 bases from V and 2 bases from J, leaving 25 bases between. Per germline, CDR1 SGHNT and CDR2 YYREEE (reference sequence). The DNA for the CDR3 is TGTGCCAGCAGCCAAGATGGCGTTTCGGGTTCGGGAGGCAATCAGCCCCAGCATTTT. This codes for CASSQDGVSGSGGNQPQHF.

This clone was detected once. This chain links TRBV9 with TRBJ1-2; D is undetermined. Germline CDR1 SGDLS, CDR2 YYNGEE. Trimming took 4 bases from V and 3 from J, leaving 7 bases between them. This CDR3 contains 12 residues. The CDR3 is CASSSNYYGYTF. For the CDR3, the DNA is TGTGCCAGCAGCTCGAACTACTATGGCTACACCTTC. Looking up the rest from reference TRBV9 and TRBJ1-2 gives the full variable domain: DSGVTQTPKHLITATGQRVTLRCSPRSGDLSVYWYQQSLDQGLQFLIQYYNGEERAKGNILERFSAQQFPDLHSELNLSSLELGDSALYFCASSSNYYGYTFGSGTRLTVV.

This chain connects TRBV6-6 to TRBJ1-2; 9 bases match TRBD1. The V gene's germline CDR1 is MNHNY and CDR2 SVGAGI (reference sequence). This CDR3 is built from 14 residues. V dropped 2 bases and J dropped 2; count of bases not matched to a gene: 0. The CDR3 region is CASSYGTGNYGYTF. The DNA of the CDR3 is TGTGCCAGCAGTTACGGGACAGGGAACTATGGCTACACCTTC.

This chain joins TRBV4-3 and TRBJ2-3; 16 bases are shared with TRBD2. The germline V gene encodes CDR1 LGHNA and CDR2 YSLEER. The CDR3 sequence is 16 residues long. Losses at the gene ends were 3 bases for V and 3 bases for J; bases not matched to a gene: 0. The CDR3 nucleotides read TGCGCCAGCAGCCAGGGACTAGCGGGAGGGACAGATACGCAGTATTTT. Protein sequence: CASSQGLAGGTDTQYF.

The rearrangement joins TRBV7-6 to TRBJ1-1, with 8 bases lining up with TRBD1. Losses at the gene ends were 5 bases for V and 3 bases for J; bases not matched to a gene: 8. Germline-derived CDR1 and CDR2 are SGHVS and FNYEAQ. The CDR3 length is 15 residues. This CDR3 reads CASSHLTGAYTEAFF. The CDR3 DNA sequence: TGTGCCAGCAGCCATCTGACAGGGGCTTACACTGAAGCTTTCTTT.

The chain couples TRBV5-5 to TRBJ1-5; D is perhaps TRBD1 (6 bases). Trimming shortened V by 4 bases and J by 5 bases, and 16 bases separated the two germline ends. CDR1 and CDR2 (germline): SGHKS, YYEKEE (reference sequence). This CDR3 spans 15 amino acids. The chain's CDR3 is CASSRGGGTDQPQHF. CDR3 sequence (DNA): TGTGCCAGCAGCCGCGGGGGGGGCACTGATCAGCCCCAGCATTTT.

V and J are TRBV6-1 and TRBJ1-1; D is uncertain. Trimming took 5 bases from V and 2 from J, leaving 12 bases between them. Germline loops: CDR1 MNHNS, CDR2 SASEGT. This CDR3 is built from 14 residues. The CDR3 DNA sequence: TGTGCCAGCAGTTATTCAGATCCTAACACTGAAGCTTTCTTT. It yields the protein CASSYSDPNTEAFF.

This chain links TRBV28 with TRBJ1-2, with TRBD1 as a possible D gene (5 bases). CDR1 and CDR2 from the germline V gene are MDHEN and SYDVKM. This CDR3 has 15 residues. V was trimmed by 3 bases and J by 2 bases, leaving 13 bases between them. CDR3: CASSFSGQGNYGYTF. The DNA of the CDR3 is TGTGCCAGCAGTTTTTCCGGGCAGGGCAACTATGGCTACACCTTC.

The chain couples TRBV6-4 to TRBJ1-2; D possibly corresponds to TRBD1 (6 bases). The germline V gene has CDR1 MRHNA and CDR2 SNTAGT. The CDR3 sequence is 13 residues long. V lost 2 bases and J lost 4, with 8 bases in between. The CDR3 DNA is TGTGCCAGCAGTGACGGACAGAGCTATGGCTACACCTTC. Amino acids: CASSDGQSYGYTF.

Written as DNA, the CDR3 is TGTGCCAGCGCCGTACAGGGCAACACAGATACGCAGTATTTT. Translating gives CASAVQGNTDTQYF. V is TRBV2 and J is TRBJ2-3, with D possibly matching TRBD1 (6 bases). Germline loops: CDR1 SNHLY, CDR2 FYNNEI. Trimming removed 8 bases at V and 2 bases at J, with 14 bases between. The CDR3 has 14 residues.

This chain connects TRBV2 to TRBJ2-4; 10 bases line up with TRBD2. From germline, CDR1 is SNHLY and CDR2 FYNNEI. The CDR3 runs 16 residues. Trimming removed 7 bases from V and 2 bases from J; junction bases left unmatched: 8. CDR3 protein: CASTRTSGATKNIQYF. CDR3 nucleotide sequence: TGTGCCAGCACCCGTACTAGCGGGGCGACCAAAAACATTCAGTACTTC.

The chain employs TRBV4-3 and TRBJ1-2; the match to TRBD1 covers 7 bases. This CDR3 spans 17 amino acids. The V and J ends lost 0 bases and 6 bases, in that order; junction bases with no gene match: 13. Germline CDR1 reads LGHNA; CDR2 reads YSLEER. The CDR3 coding sequence is TGCGCCAGCAGCCAAGACAGCGGCCCGGGACAGCTTAATGGCTACACCTTC. It encodes CASSQDSGPGQLNGYTF.

The rearrangement links TRBV30 to TRBJ2-1; 8 bases are a match to TRBD2. The ends lost 0 bases at V and 8 bases at J; junction bases unmatched: 12. This CDR3 has 16 amino acids. Germline lookup yields CDR1 GTSNPN and CDR2 SVGIG (reference sequence). CDR3 sequence: CAWSVGLAGMMDEQFF. The CDR3 bases are TGTGCCTGGAGTGTAGGATTAGCGGGAATGATGGATGAGCAGTTCTTC.

This chain uses TRBV30 with TRBJ2-1; TRBD2 agrees at 12 bases. This CDR3 region has 16 residues. The J segment lost 5 bases and the V segment lost 0 bases, leaving 5 bases of the junction unmatched. Germline CDR1 is GTSNPN and CDR2 is SVGIG (reference sequence). The CDR3 region has the DNA TGTGCCTGGAGTGTACCTAGCGGGAGGGCCAACAATGAGCAGTTCTTC. This codes for CAWSVPSGRANNEQFF. Filled out from reference TRBV30 and TRBJ2-1, the complete variable domain reads SQTIHQWPATLVQPVGSPLSLECTVEGTSNPNLYWYRQAAGRGLQLLFYSVGIGQISSEVPQNLSASRPQDRQFILSSKKLLLSDSGFYLCAWSVPSGRANNEQFFGPGTRLTVL.

V gene TRBV11-2 combines with J gene TRBJ1-1; 8 positions agree with TRBD1. The CDR3 covers 14 residues. The germline CDR1 and CDR2 sequences are SGHAT and FQNNGV. V dropped 4 bases and J dropped 1; count of bases not matched to a gene: 2. CDR3 amino acids: CASSYGQGNTEAFF. The CDR3 region has the DNA TGTGCCAGCAGCTATGGACAGGGGAACACTGAAGCTTTCTTT.

The V gene is TRBV6-5, the J gene TRBJ1-2; possibly TRBD1 for D (6 bases). With 2 bases removed from V and 8 bases from J, the gap between germline ends came to 15 bases. The germline V gene encodes CDR1 MNHEY and CDR2 SVGAGI. The CDR3 is made up of 14 amino acids. In DNA form, the CDR3 reads TGTGCCAGCAGTTACAGCGGGGGCGGTGGGGGCTACACCTTC. Its protein product is CASSYSGGGGGYTF.

This chain uses TRBV27 with TRBJ1-2; D remains ambiguous. This CDR3 region has 13 residues. Germline lookup yields CDR1 MNHEY and CDR2 SMNVEV (reference sequence). V was pared by 6 bases and J by 0 bases, with 8 bases between. The CDR3 here is CASRSTANYGYTF. As DNA, the CDR3 is TGTGCCAGCAGAAGCACGGCTAACTATGGCTACACCTTC.